This passage covers 14 T cell receptor beta chains from one sample sequenced in a study of cytomegalovirus exposure and HLA in healthy donors. The study ran its PCR with 60 Vbeta and 13 Jbeta primers. Sequencing used immunoSEQ multiplex PCR; TCRdb keeps in-frame clones, though not all of them. Its table lists more than 95,000 clones. What was sequenced was PBMCs. The source of these receptors is a man aged 35 to 55 in good health and CMV-seronegative.

The chain couples TRBV19 to TRBJ2-5, with TRBD2 matching 11 bases. The CDR3 runs 17 residues. Germline CDR1 reads LNHDA; CDR2 reads SQIVND (reference sequence). J was trimmed by 2 bases and V by 5 bases; bases with no gene match: 10. CDR3 region: CASSAGTSGTIQETQYF. The DNA for the CDR3 is TGTGCCAGTAGTGCCGGGACTAGCGGTACCATTCAAGAGACCCAGTACTTC.

The CDR3 loop reads CAWRGSLNSPLHF. The CDR3 bases are TGTGCCTGGAGGGGGAGTCTAAATTCACCCCTCCACTTT. The chain couples TRBV30 to TRBJ1-6; D uncertain. Trimming shortened V by 3 bases and J by 7 bases, and 10 bases separated the two germline ends. The germline CDR1 and CDR2 sequences are GTSNPN and SVGIG (reference sequence). The CDR3 totals 13 residues. The entire variable domain, with the rest obtained from reference TRBV30 and TRBJ1-6, is as follows: SQTIHQWPATLVQPVGSPLSLECTVEGTSNPNLYWYRQAAGRGLQLLFYSVGIGQISSEVPQNLSASRPQDRQFILSSKKLLLSDSGFYLCAWRGSLNSPLHFGNGTRLTVT.

A word on this clone: No conserved phenylalanine or tryptophan ends this CDR3, so it is likely a read error. The rearrangement links TRBV11-2 to TRBJ1-5; a weak D match, TRBD1 (6 bases). The CDR3 has 15 residues. Germline assignment: CDR1 SGHAT and CDR2 FQNNGV. V was clipped by 6 bases and J by 2 bases, with 14 bases between them. CDR3 sequence: CASSSGEYGNQPQHI. The DNA of the CDR3 is TGTGCCAGCAGTTCAGGGGAGTACGGCAATCAGCCCCAGCATATT.

J is TRBJ1-2 and V is TRBV9; tentatively, D is TRBD1 (6 bases). CDR3 size: 15 residues. Trimming took off 0 bases at V and 4 bases at J, with 13 bases between the two ends. Germline values: CDR1 SGDLS, CDR2 YYNGEE. The CDR3 is CASSVAGGPGYGYTF. CDR3 nucleotides: TGTGCCAGCAGCGTAGCTGGGGGCCCGGGCTATGGCTACACCTTC.

The chain combines TRBV5-8 with TRBJ1-2; D uncertain. The CDR3 consists of 13 residues. Trimming removed 1 base from V and 0 bases from J, with 4 bases in between. From germline, CDR1 is SGHTS and CDR2 YDEGEE. The CDR3 nucleotides are TGTGCCAGCAGCTTGCGTACTAACTATGGCTACACCTTC. This encodes CASSLRTNYGYTF.

J is TRBJ2-1 and V is TRBV10-3, with 8 bases matching TRBD1. Looked up from germline, CDR1 is ENHRY and CDR2 is SYGVKD. V trimming: 4 bases; J trimming: 4 bases; junction bases outside the gene matches: 6. The CDR3 consists of 15 residues. CDR3 DNA: TGTGCCATCAGTGGTGGCGGACAGGGATACAATGAGCAGTTCTTC. It encodes CAISGGGQGYNEQFF.

The CDR3 sequence is CASSLRTSHITKAFF. CDR3 sequence (DNA): TGTGCCAGCAGCTTACGGACATCTCACATTACCAAAGCTTTCTTT. The chain couples TRBV11-3 to TRBJ1-1, with a possible D match to TRBD1 (5 bases). The germline V gene has CDR1 SGHNT and CDR2 YENEEA. This CDR3 is 15 amino acids long. V gave up 2 bases and J gave up 9 bases, with 19 bases separating them.

This sequence joins TRBV11-2 and TRBJ2-2, with TRBD1 identical over 8 bases. The germline CDR1 and CDR2 sequences are SGHAT and FQNNGV. Trimming at V came to 2 bases and at J to 8 bases, leaving 10 bases not matched to a gene. The CDR3 spans 16 residues. Here the CDR3 DNA reads TGTGCCAGCAGCTTATACGGACAGGGATTGTTGGGGGAGCTGTTTTTT. The encoded protein is CASSLYGQGLLGELFF.

V gene TRBV11-3 combines with J gene TRBJ2-3, with D possibly matching TRBD1 (6 bases). The V gene lost 5 bases and the J gene lost 0 bases, with 18 bases spanning the gap. Germline V gene lookup returns CDR1 SGHNT and CDR2 YENEEA. The CDR3 length is 17 residues. The CDR3 region has the DNA TGTGCCAGCAGCGAGGGCAGGGGCGCCCCTAGCACAGATACGCAGTATTTT. Protein product: CASSEGRGAPSTDTQYF.

This chain uses TRBV28 with TRBJ2-1, with 7 bases matching TRBD2. This CDR3 is 15 amino acids long. Losses at the gene ends were 7 bases for V and 5 bases for J; bases not matched to a gene: 11. Germline V gene sequence: CDR1 MDHEN, CDR2 SYDVKM. The CDR3 DNA sequence: TGTGCCAGCACCCCTGGGAGGGAGGCTAACAATGAGCAGTTCTTC. Protein product: CASTPGREANNEQFF.

This chain uses TRBV5-1 with TRBJ2-1; D may be TRBD2 (5 bases). The CDR3 consists of 16 residues. V dropped 6 bases and J dropped 2 bases, with 18 bases sitting between them. Germline CDR1 SGHRS, CDR2 YFSETQ. The CDR3 sequence: CASIPFRGKTYNEQFF. In nucleotides, the CDR3 is TGCGCCAGCATCCCCTTCCGGGGAAAAACCTACAATGAGCAGTTCTTC.

The rearrangement joins TRBV4-3 to TRBJ2-1, with 11 bases fitting TRBD2. Per the germline V gene, CDR1 is LGHNA and CDR2 is YSLEER. With V trimmed by 0 bases and J by 6 bases, 7 bases remained unmatched. CDR3 length: 17 residues. This CDR3 reads CASSQDTTSGNVNEQFF. CDR3 bases: TGCGCCAGCAGCCAAGATACGACTAGCGGGAACGTCAATGAGCAGTTCTTC.

The chain joins TRBV4-2 to TRBJ2-1; 7 positions agree with TRBD1. Per germline, CDR1 LGHNA and CDR2 YNFKEQ. The CDR3 contains 17 residues. After removal of 3 bases from V and 0 bases from J, the junction contained 8 bases not matched to a gene. The CDR3 protein is CASSQYRGFDSYNEQFF. The CDR3 bases are TGTGCCAGCAGCCAGTACAGGGGATTTGACTCCTACAATGAGCAGTTCTTC.

CDR3: CASSQGQGNEKLFF. As DNA, the CDR3 is TGCGCCAGCAGCCAGGGACAGGGGAATGAAAAACTGTTTTTT. The V and J genes are TRBV4-1 and TRBJ1-4; 10 bases match TRBD1. The V segment lost 3 bases and the J segment 5 bases; nucleotides outside the gene matches: 0. Looked up from germline, CDR1 is MGHRA and CDR2 is YSYEKL. The length of the CDR3 is 14 residues.